This TCR beta chain was found in a study of breast tumors, draining lymph nodes, adjacent tissues. Study conclusions and caveats: Tumor TCR diversity was below lymph nodes but above nontumor tissue. Luminal-like breast cancer showed significantly greater tumor-nontumor repertoire similarity than basal-like breast cancer did. The lymph node origin of tumor T cells was framed as consistent with a hypothesis, not demonstrated.

Axillary draining lymph nodes of breast cancer patients supplied the node samples. Points on this clonotype: The antigen remains undetermined.

In TCRdb, the multiplex PCR reads were re-called with MiXCR into one record per CDR3 protein. The table has fewer than 150,000 distinct CDR3 sequences, 20% to 25% seen once. The CDR3 is made up of 15 amino acids. V trimming: 7 bases; J trimming: 6 bases; junction bases outside the gene matches: 10. The germline V gene has CDR1 SGHRS and CDR2 YFSETQ. The genes are TRBV5-1 and TRBJ2-4; 10 nucleotides match TRBD2. Input material: axillary lymph node tissue. This clonotype was sampled from a female donor with breast cancer. Some clones in this sample may be carry-over from other donors' samples. This CDR3 is CASSNIAGGGNIQYF. CDR3 nucleotide sequence: TGCGCCAGCTCCAACATAGCGGGAGGCGGAAACATTCAGTACTTC. Complete variable domain (other parts from reference TRBV5-1 and TRBJ2-4): KAGVTQTPRYLIKTRGQQVTLSCSPISGHRSVSWYQQTPGQGLQFLFEYFSETQRNKGNFPGRFSGRQFSNSRSEMNVSTLELGDSALYLCASSNIAGGGNIQYFGAGTRLSVL.